This T cell receptor beta chain is drawn from a study of blood T cell repertoires in COVID-19. Overall study: Material from acute and convalescent COVID-19 was sourced from the United States, Italy and Spain. Sample material is recorded as cDNA or gDNA derived from T cells, B-cell-depleted T cells, or PBMCs.

In the original analysis: Estimated nucleated cell counts came from reference gene primer amplification. Method: immunoSEQ multiplex PCR; TCRdb's copy keeps in-frame clones and lacks some. That table supplies the V and J calls and clone size; D and trimming were determined from the DNA. The sample has 200,000 to 250,000 clones; about 85% are singletons. Per the germline V gene, CDR1 is SNHLY and CDR2 is FYNNEI. The CDR3 is made up of 15 amino acids. The V and J ends lost 6 bases and 0 bases, in that order; junction bases with no gene match: 7. The chain uses TRBV2 and TRBJ2-7, with TRBD2 identical over 8 bases. This TCR derives from a woman aged 55-75 years with active or convalescent COVID-19. The sequenced sample consisted of peripheral blood. CDR3 in DNA: TGTGCCAGCAGGCCAAGCGGGAGAGTCTCCTACGAGCAGTACTTC. Its translation is CASRPSGRVSYEQYF.